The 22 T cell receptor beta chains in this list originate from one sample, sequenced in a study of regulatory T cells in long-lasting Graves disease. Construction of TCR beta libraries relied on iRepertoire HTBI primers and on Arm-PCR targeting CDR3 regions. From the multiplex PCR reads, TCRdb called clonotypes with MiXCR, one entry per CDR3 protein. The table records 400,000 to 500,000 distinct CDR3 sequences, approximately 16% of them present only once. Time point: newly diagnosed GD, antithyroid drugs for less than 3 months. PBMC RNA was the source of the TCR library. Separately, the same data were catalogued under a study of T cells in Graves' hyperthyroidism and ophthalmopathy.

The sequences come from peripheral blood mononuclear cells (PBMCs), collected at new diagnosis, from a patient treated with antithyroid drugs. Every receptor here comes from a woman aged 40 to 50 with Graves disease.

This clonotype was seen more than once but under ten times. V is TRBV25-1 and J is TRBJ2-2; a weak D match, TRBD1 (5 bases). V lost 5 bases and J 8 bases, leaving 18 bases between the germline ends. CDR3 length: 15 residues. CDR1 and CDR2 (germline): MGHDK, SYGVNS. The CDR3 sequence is CASSSSGFRPGELFF. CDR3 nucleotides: TGTGCCAGCAGTTCCTCAGGGTTCCGACCTGGGGAGCTGTTTTTT.

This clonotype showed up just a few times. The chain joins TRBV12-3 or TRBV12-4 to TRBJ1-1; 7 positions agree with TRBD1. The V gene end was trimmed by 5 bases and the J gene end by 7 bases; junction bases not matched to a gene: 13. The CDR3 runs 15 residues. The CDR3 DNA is TGTGCCAGCAGTCGGGAGACAGGGAGAAGAGATGAAGCTTTCTTT. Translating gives CASSRETGRRDEAFF.

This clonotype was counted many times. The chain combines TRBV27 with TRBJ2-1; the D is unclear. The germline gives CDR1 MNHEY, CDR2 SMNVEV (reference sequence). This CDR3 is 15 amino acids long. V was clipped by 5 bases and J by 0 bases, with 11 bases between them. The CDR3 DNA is TGTGCCAGCAGTCCATCGCCGAGCTCCTACAATGAGCAGTTCTTC. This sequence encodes CASSPSPSSYNEQFF.

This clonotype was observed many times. CDR3 in DNA: TGTGCCAGTAGTTGGTCGAAATATAGCAATCAGCCCCAGCATTTT. Protein sequence: CASSWSKYSNQPQHF. V usage is TRBV19 and J usage is TRBJ1-5; D remains unclear. Germline lookup yields CDR1 LNHDA and CDR2 SQIVND (reference sequence). CDR3 length: 15 amino acids. V dropped 5 bases and J dropped 0 bases, with 11 bases sitting between them.

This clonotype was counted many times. The DNA of the CDR3 is TGTGCCAGCAGCGCGGGATCAGATACGCAGTATTTT. Its protein is CASSAGSDTQYF. The rearrangement joins TRBV27 to TRBJ2-3, with D possibly TRBD2 on 6 matching bases. V was shortened by 6 bases and J by 4 bases, with 8 bases between the two germline ends. The CDR3 runs to 12 residues. From germline, CDR1 is MNHEY and CDR2 SMNVEV (reference sequence).

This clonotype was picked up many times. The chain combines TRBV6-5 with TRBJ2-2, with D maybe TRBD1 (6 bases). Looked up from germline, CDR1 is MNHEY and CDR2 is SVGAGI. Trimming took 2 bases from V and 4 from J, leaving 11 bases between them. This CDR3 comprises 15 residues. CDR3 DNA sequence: TGTGCCAGCAGTTACGGGGGCGGATTCACCGGGGAGCTGTTTTTT. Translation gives CASSYGGGFTGELFF.

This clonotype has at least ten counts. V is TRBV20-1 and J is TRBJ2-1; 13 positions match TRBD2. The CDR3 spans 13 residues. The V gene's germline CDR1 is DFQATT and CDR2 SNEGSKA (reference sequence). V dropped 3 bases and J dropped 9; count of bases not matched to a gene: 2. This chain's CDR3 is CSASRTSGSEQFF. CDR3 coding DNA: TGCAGTGCTAGTAGGACTAGCGGGAGTGAGCAGTTCTTC.

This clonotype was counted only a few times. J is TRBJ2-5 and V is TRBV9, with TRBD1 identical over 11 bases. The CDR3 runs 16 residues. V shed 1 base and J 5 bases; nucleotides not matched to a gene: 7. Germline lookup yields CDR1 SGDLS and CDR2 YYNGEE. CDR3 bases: TGTGCCAGCAGCGTATTTGGACAGGGGGCGCGGGAGACCCAGTACTTC. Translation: CASSVFGQGARETQYF.

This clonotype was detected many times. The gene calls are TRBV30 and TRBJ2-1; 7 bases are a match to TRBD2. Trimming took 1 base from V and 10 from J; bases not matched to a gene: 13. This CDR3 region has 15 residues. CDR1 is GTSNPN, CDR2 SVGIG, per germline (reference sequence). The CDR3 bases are TGTGCCTGGAGTGCAGCGGGACTACGACAATGGGAGCAGTTCTTC. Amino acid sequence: CAWSAAGLRQWEQFF.

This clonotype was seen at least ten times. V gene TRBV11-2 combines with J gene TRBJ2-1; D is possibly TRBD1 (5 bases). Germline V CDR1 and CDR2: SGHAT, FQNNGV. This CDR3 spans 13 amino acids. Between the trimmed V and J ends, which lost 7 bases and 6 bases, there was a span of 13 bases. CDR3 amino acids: CASTNQGGNEQFF. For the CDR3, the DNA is TGTGCCAGCACCAACCAGGGCGGCAATGAGCAGTTCTTC.

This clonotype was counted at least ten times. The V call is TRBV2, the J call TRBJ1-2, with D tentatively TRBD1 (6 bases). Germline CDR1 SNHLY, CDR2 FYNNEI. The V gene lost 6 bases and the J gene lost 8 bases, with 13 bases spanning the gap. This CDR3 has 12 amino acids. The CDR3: CASRPRTAGYTF. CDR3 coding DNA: TGTGCCAGCAGGCCCAGGACAGCCGGCTACACCTTC.

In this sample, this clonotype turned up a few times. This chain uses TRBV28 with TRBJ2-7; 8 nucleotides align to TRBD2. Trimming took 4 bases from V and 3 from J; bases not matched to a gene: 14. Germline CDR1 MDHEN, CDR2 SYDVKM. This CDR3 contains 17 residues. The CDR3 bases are TGTGCCAGCAGTTGGCGTAGGCGCGGGAGGAACCTCTACGAGCAGTACTTC. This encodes CASSWRRRGRNLYEQYF.

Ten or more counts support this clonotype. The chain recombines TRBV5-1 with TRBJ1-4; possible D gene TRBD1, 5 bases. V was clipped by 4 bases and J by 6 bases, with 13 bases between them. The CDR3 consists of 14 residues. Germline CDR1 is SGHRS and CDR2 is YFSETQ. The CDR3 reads CASSNRQPDEKLFF. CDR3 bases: TGCGCCAGCAGCAACAGACAGCCGGATGAAAAACTGTTTTTT.

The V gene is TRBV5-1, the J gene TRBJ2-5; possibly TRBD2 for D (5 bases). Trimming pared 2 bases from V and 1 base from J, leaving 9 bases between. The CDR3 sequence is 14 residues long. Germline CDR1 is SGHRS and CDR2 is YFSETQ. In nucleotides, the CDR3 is TGCGCCAGCAGCTTCCGGGAATTCCAAGAGACCCAGTACTTC. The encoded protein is CASSFREFQETQYF.

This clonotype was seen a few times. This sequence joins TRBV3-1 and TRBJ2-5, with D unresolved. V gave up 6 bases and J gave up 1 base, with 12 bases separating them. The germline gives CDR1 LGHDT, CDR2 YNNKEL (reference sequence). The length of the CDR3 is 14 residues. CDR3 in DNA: TGTGCCAGCAGTTCCCCTTTAGCCCAAGAGACCCAGTACTTC. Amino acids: CASSSPLAQETQYF.

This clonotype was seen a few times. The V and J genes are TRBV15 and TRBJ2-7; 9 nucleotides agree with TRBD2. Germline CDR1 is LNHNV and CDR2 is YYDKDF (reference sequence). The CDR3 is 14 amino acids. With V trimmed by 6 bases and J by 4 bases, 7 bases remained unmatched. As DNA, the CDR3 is TGTGCCACCAGTTGGGGACTAGCACTATACGAGCAGTACTTC. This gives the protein CATSWGLALYEQYF. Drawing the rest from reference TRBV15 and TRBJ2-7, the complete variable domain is DAMVIQNPRYQVTQFGKPVTLSCSQTLNHNVMYWYQQKSSQAPKLLFHYYDKDFNNEADTPDNFQSRRPNTSFCFLDIRSPGLGDTAMYLCATSWGLALYEQYFGPGTRLTVT.

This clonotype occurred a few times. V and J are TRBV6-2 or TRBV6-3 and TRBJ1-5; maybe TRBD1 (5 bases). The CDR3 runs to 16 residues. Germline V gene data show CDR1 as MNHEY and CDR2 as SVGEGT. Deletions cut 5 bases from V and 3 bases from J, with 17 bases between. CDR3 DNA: TGTGCCAGCAGTGACCAATGGGACTCCGACAATCAGCCCCAGCATTTT. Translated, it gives CASSDQWDSDNQPQHF.

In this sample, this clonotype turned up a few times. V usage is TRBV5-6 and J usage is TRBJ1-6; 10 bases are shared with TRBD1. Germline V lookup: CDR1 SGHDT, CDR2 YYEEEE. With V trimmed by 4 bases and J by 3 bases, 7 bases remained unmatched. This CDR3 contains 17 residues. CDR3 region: CASSVRQGAYYNSPLHF. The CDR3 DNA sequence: TGTGCCAGCAGCGTACGACAGGGGGCGTACTATAATTCACCCCTCCACTTT.

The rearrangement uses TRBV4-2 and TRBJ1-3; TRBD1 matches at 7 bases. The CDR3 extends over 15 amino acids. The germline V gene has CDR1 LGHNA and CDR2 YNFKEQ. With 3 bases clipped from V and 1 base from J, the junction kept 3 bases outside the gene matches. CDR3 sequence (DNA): TGTGCCAGCAGCCAGGAGGACAGGTCTGGAAACACCATATATTTT. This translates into CASSQEDRSGNTIYF.

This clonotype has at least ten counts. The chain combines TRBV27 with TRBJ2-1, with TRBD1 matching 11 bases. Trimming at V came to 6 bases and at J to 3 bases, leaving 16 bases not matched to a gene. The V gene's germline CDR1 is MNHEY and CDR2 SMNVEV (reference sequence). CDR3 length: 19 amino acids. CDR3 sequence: CASSRTGGFWREGYNEQFF. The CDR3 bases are TGTGCCAGCAGCCGGACAGGGGGCTTCTGGCGGGAGGGCTACAATGAGCAGTTCTTC.

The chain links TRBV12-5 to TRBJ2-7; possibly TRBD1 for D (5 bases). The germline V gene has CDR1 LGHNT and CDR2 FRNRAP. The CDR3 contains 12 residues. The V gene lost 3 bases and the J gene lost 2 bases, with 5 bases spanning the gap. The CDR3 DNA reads TGTGCTAGTGGTTTAGGGGCCTACGAGCAGTACTTC. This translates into CASGLGAYEQYF.

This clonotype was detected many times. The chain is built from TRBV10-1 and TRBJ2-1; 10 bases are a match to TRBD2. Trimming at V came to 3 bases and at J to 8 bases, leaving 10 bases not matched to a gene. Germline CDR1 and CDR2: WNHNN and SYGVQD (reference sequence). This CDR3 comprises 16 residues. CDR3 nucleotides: TGCGCCAGCAGTGATATCAACAGCGGGAGGGGGCATGAGCAGTTCTTC. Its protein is CASSDINSGRGHEQFF.